The T cell receptor beta chain under discussion was sequenced for a study of T cells in Graves' hyperthyroidism and ophthalmopathy. Whole-study results and caveats: Blood shared most expanded thyroid clonotypes above 0.001.

As regards this clonotype: What it binds is not known.

Uncontrolled infection, other autoimmune disease, pregnancy or lactation led to exclusion. The V gene's germline CDR1 is SGHVS and CDR2 FQNEAQ. The CDR3 sequence is 15 residues long. The germline V and J ends were trimmed by 1 base and 8 bases, with 12 bases remaining between them. It was RNA transcripts that yielded the amplified TCR beta CDR3 regions. A first-round RT-PCR of the TCR CDR3 used the HTBI primer set. Using its own MiXCR run on the multiplex PCR reads, TCRdb lists one record per CDR3 protein. The table lists 450,000 to 700,000 distinct CDR3 sequences, 35% to 55% of them singletons. The sequencing input was peripheral blood or thyroid tissue (not recorded which). The receptor was derived from an adult woman with Graves' disease, either hyperthyroidism or ophthalmopathy (not recorded which). The rearrangement joins TRBV7-8 to TRBJ1-6, with D maybe TRBD1 (5 bases). The DNA for the CDR3 is TGTGCCAGCAGCTTAGGGAGACGGGGGGATTCACCCCTCCACTTT. It translates to CASSLGRRGDSPLHF.